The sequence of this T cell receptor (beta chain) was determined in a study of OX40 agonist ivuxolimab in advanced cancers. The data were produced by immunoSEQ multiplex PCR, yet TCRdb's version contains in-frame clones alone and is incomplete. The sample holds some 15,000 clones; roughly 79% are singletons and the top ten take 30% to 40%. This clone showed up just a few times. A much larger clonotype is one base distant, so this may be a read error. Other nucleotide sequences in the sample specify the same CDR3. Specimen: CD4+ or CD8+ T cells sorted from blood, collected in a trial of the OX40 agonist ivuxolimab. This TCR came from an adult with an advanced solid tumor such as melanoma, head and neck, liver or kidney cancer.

In nucleotides, the CDR3 is TGTGCCAGCAGCTTGGGGAACACCGGGGAGCTGTTTTTT. Translating gives CASSLGNTGELFF. The genes are TRBV7-8 and TRBJ2-2, with D unresolved. The CDR3 has 13 residues. Between the trimmed V and J ends, which lost 3 bases and 1 base, there was a span of 3 bases. Germline CDR1 is SGHVS and CDR2 is FQNEAQ.